The clone carrying this T cell receptor beta chain was seen a handful of times. CDR3 length: 13 amino acids. Germline V gene lookup returns CDR1 MDHEN and CDR2 SYDVKM. Trimming left V 3 bases short and J 2 bases short, with 6 bases between. The sample belongs to a study of T cells in Graves' hyperthyroidism and ophthalmopathy. It was RNA transcripts that yielded the amplified TCR beta CDR3 regions. First-round RT-PCR with HTBI primers amplified the TCR CDR3 region. TCRdb called the multiplex PCR reads again in MiXCR, with one record for every CDR3 protein. The sample shows hundreds of thousands of distinct CDR3 sequences, less than 15% of them seen only once.

This TCR was recovered from a woman in her late teens or twenties with Graves' hyperthyroidism. The genes are TRBV28 and TRBJ2-3; D unclear. Sequences were obtained from blood. Written as DNA, the CDR3 is TGTGCCAGCAGTTTTCAAGTCACAGATACGCAGTATTTT. This encodes CASSFQVTDTQYF.